The 14 T cell receptor beta chains below were found in one sample sequenced in a study of blood T cell repertoires in COVID-19. Libraries were prepared by immunoSEQ multiplex PCR; TCRdb keeps only in-frame clonotypes and omits some of them. The sample records around 140,000 clones, around 84% being singletons. The sample consisted of peripheral blood. These TCRs come from a woman at least 80 years old with acute or convalescent COVID-19.

The CDR3 sequence: CASSPRGGWSDGNQPQHF. CDR3 nucleotide sequence: TGTGCCAGCAGCCCGCGAGGGGGCTGGTCCGACGGCAATCAGCCCCAGCATTTT. The J gene is TRBJ1-5, the V gene TRBV14; 7 nucleotides match TRBD1. There are 18 residues in the CDR3. Trimming removed 4 bases from V and 2 bases from J; junction bases left unmatched: 14. The germline V gene has CDR1 SGHDN and CDR2 FVKESK.

This clone was seen a handful of times. The rearrangement uses TRBV5-1 and TRBJ2-1, with 13 bases aligning to TRBD2. Germline trimming cut 3 bases from V and 8 bases from J; bases unmatched to any gene: 5. There are 15 residues in the CDR3. CDR1 is SGHRS and CDR2 is YFSETQ in the germline V gene. The CDR3 is CASSWTSGGVYEQFF. CDR3 in DNA: TGCGCCAGCAGCTGGACTAGCGGGGGTGTCTATGAGCAGTTCTTC.

Comments on this clone: The sample has other DNA sequences that encode this CDR3 too. V is TRBV9 and J is TRBJ2-2, with 11 bases lining up with TRBD1. Germline-derived CDR1 and CDR2 are SGDLS and YYNGEE. The V segment lost 3 bases and the J segment 1 base; nucleotides outside the gene matches: 2. This CDR3 has 16 amino acids. The chain's CDR3 is CASSAGTGGNTGELFF. For the CDR3, the DNA is TGTGCCAGCAGCGCAGGGACAGGGGGGAACACCGGGGAGCTGTTTTTT.

V and J are TRBV6-4 and TRBJ1-2, with a tentative D call TRBD1 (5 bases). V lost 6 bases to trimming and J lost 7 bases, with 15 bases between them. The germline CDR1 and CDR2 sequences are MRHNA and SNTAGT. The CDR3 is made up of 13 amino acids. The CDR3 here is CASSADTRVGYTF. CDR3 DNA sequence: TGTGCCAGCAGCGCGGACACCCGCGTTGGCTACACCTTC.

The chain is built from TRBV18 and TRBJ2-5; 8 positions agree with TRBD1. The CDR3 covers 14 residues. Germline values: CDR1 KGHSH, CDR2 LQKENI. The V and J ends lost 5 bases and 5 bases, in that order; junction bases with no gene match: 7. CDR3 nucleotides: TGTGCCAGCTCAGCAACAGGGGGACGGGAGACCCAGTACTTC. Residues: CASSATGGRETQYF. Supplemented by reference TRBV18 and TRBJ2-5, the full variable domain reads NAGVMQNPRHLVRRRGQEARLRCSPMKGHSHVYWYRQLPEEGLKFMVYLQKENIIDESGMPKERFSAEFPKEGPSILRIQQVVRGDSAAYFCASSATGGRETQYFGPGTRLLVL.

The chain carries TRBV10-3 and TRBJ2-1, with 11 bases matching TRBD2. V was clipped by 6 bases and J by 7 bases; unmatched bases: 14. Germline V gene data show CDR1 as ENHRY and CDR2 as SYGVKD. This CDR3 region has 17 residues. CDR3 nucleotides: TGTGCCATCAGCTCCGGGGTAGCGGGAGGGCCGGTGAATGAGCAGTTCTTC. Protein product: CAISSGVAGGPVNEQFF.

The count of this clone is one. This chain joins TRBV5-6 and TRBJ2-2; perhaps TRBD1 as D (5 bases). CDR3 size: 16 residues. Trimming removed 0 bases from V and 9 bases from J, with 18 bases in between. Germline loops: CDR1 SGHDT, CDR2 YYEEEE. The chain's CDR3 is CASSLVFDRGIRELFF. The CDR3 coding sequence is TGTGCCAGCAGCTTGGTGTTCGATAGGGGTATCCGGGAGCTGTTTTTT.

The chain couples TRBV11-2 to TRBJ1-2; D not certain. The CDR3 length is 15 residues. V was clipped by 5 bases and J by 0 bases, with 13 bases between them. The germline CDR1 and CDR2 sequences are SGHAT and FQNNGV. CDR3 nucleotide sequence: TGTGCCAGCAGCAATCCGGCAGGCGCTAACTATGGCTACACCTTC. Protein sequence: CASSNPAGANYGYTF.

V usage is TRBV12-5 and J usage is TRBJ2-3, with D possibly being TRBD2 (6 bases). The CDR3 has 17 residues. V was cut by 0 bases and J by 5 bases, with 18 bases left in between. Per germline, CDR1 LGHNT and CDR2 FRNRAP. CDR3 nucleotides: TGTGCTAGTGGTTTGGTACTTGAGACTAGAGGTAGAGATACGCAGTATTTT. Its translation is CASGLVLETRGRDTQYF. Drawing the rest from reference TRBV12-5 and TRBJ2-3, the complete variable domain is DARVTQTPRHKVTEMGQEVTMRCQPILGHNTVFWYRQTMMQGLELLAYFRNRAPLDDSGMPKDRFSAEMPDATLATLKIQPSEPRDSAVYFCASGLVLETRGRDTQYFGPGTRLTVL.

This chain joins TRBV9 and TRBJ1-2; D gene uncertain. The germline V and J ends were trimmed by 4 bases and 1 base, with 14 bases remaining between them. Germline V CDR1 and CDR2: SGDLS, YYNGEE. This CDR3 has 15 residues. The CDR3 DNA sequence: TGTGCCAGCAGCCGGGCGGGGTATTATAACTATGGCTACACCTTC. It yields the protein CASSRAGYYNYGYTF.

The chain employs TRBV7-6 and TRBJ2-1, with TRBD2 identical over 10 bases. Germline lookup yields CDR1 SGHVS and CDR2 FNYEAQ. Trimming removed 2 bases from V and 8 bases from J; junction bases left unmatched: 6. The CDR3 covers 15 residues. The CDR3 DNA reads as TGTGCCAGCAGCTTAAGCGGGAGGGCCGCAGATGAGCAGTTCTTC. Translation gives CASSLSGRAADEQFF.

This clone was seen a few times. V and J are TRBV5-1 and TRBJ1-1; D gene unclear. Germline CDR1 reads SGHRS; CDR2 reads YFSETQ. This CDR3 spans 16 amino acids. With 5 bases removed from V and 4 bases from J, the gap between germline ends came to 21 bases. For the CDR3, the DNA is TGCGCCAGCAGACCGTCGGCCGGCGCTGGAGGCACTGAAGCTTTCTTT. This sequence encodes CASRPSAGAGGTEAFF. Variable domain in full (rest from reference TRBV5-1 and TRBJ1-1): KAGVTQTPRYLIKTRGQQVTLSCSPISGHRSVSWYQQTPGQGLQFLFEYFSETQRNKGNFPGRFSGRQFSNSRSEMNVSTLELGDSALYLCASRPSAGAGGTEAFFGQGTRLTVV.

The chain has TRBV6-5 and TRBJ2-7; TRBD1 agrees at 11 bases. V was pared by 6 bases and J by 12 bases, with 7 bases of the junction left unmatched. Looked up from germline, CDR1 is MNHEY and CDR2 is SVGAGI. CDR3 length: 12 amino acids. Written as DNA, the CDR3 is TGTGCCAGCAGCCCGGACAGGGGGCTACGGTACTTC. It is translated as CASSPDRGLRYF.

This CDR3 is CASSIDGRYNEQFF. CDR3 DNA: TGTGCCAGTAGTATAGATGGCAGATACAATGAGCAGTTCTTC. V gene TRBV19 combines with J gene TRBJ2-1; D remains ambiguous. Trimming cost V 0 bases and J 4 bases, with 7 bases left between them. The CDR3 runs 14 residues. Germline CDR1 and CDR2: LNHDA and SQIVND (reference sequence).